This is a list of T cell receptor beta chains from one sample in a study of vaccination and CD4 T cells after COVID-19. These TCRs are of unknown antigen specificity. TCRdb re-called the PCR reads with MiXCR, one entry per CDR3 protein. Counted here are some 22,000 distinct CDR3 sequences, around 62% occurring once; the ten biggest clones make up 23%. The sample consisted of CD4+ T cells from blood, cultured in vitro, taken before SARS-CoV-2 vaccination. The receptor source for this set is a human donor who received a COVID-19 vaccine. The CDR3 runs from the conserved cysteine through the conserved F or W. Fields, in order: V gene, D gene, J gene, clone size, CDR3 length, CDR3 protein, CDR3 DNA. The D gene is left open where the match is weak. Not every row has a clone size; where given, it reads once, few, many or a size class.

v_call: TRBV7-2; d_call: TRBD2; j_call: TRBJ2-7; clone_size: NA; cdr3_length: 16; cdr3_aa: CASSLAGGELSYEQYF; cdr3_nt: TGTGCCAGCAGCTTGGCGGGGGGGGAACTCTCCTACGAGCAGTACTTC
v_call: TRBV30; d_call: TRBD1; j_call: TRBJ2-3; clone_size: NA; cdr3_length: 13; cdr3_aa: CALAGGGTDTQYF; cdr3_nt: TGTGCCTTGGCAGGGGGCGGCACAGATACGCAGTATTTT
v_call: TRBV6-1; d_call: NA; j_call: TRBJ1-1; clone_size: NA; cdr3_length: 14; cdr3_aa: CASKENIRLTEAFF; cdr3_nt: TGTGCCAGCAAAGAAAATATAAGACTCACTGAAGCTTTCTTT
v_call: TRBV27; d_call: NA; j_call: TRBJ1-5; clone_size: few; cdr3_length: 15; cdr3_aa: CASSPKGMGNQPQHF; cdr3_nt: TGTGCCAGCAGTCCCAAGGGAATGGGCAATCAGCCCCAGCATTTT
v_call: TRBV20-1; d_call: NA; j_call: TRBJ1-5; clone_size: NA; cdr3_length: 13; cdr3_aa: CSARDAGNQPQHF; cdr3_nt: TGCAGTGCTCGGGACGCGGGCAATCAGCCCCAGCATTTT
v_call: TRBV10-3; d_call: NA; j_call: TRBJ1-6; clone_size: NA; cdr3_length: 15; cdr3_aa: CAISESDRSNSPLHF; cdr3_nt: TGTGCCATCAGTGAGTCCGACAGAAGTAATTCACCCCTCCACTTT
v_call: TRBV10-3; d_call: NA; j_call: TRBJ2-7; clone_size: NA; cdr3_length: 13; cdr3_aa: CAINSGVTYEQYF; cdr3_nt: TGTGCCATCAATTCCGGGGTTACCTACGAGCAGTACTTC
v_call: TRBV5-3; d_call: NA; j_call: TRBJ2-5; clone_size: NA; cdr3_length: 15; cdr3_aa: CASSATGDFQETQYF; cdr3_nt: TGTGCCAGCAGCGCAACAGGGGACTTCCAAGAGACCCAGTACTTC
v_call: TRBV10-3; d_call: NA; j_call: TRBJ1-2; clone_size: NA; cdr3_length: 15; cdr3_aa: CAISESRGADYGYTF; cdr3_nt: TGTGCCATCAGTGAGTCGAGGGGGGCGGACTATGGCTACACCTTC
v_call: TRBV5-1; d_call: NA; j_call: TRBJ1-2; clone_size: NA; cdr3_length: 14; cdr3_aa: CASSPTGFNYGYTF; cdr3_nt: TGCGCCAGCAGCCCTACAGGGTTTAACTATGGCTACACCTTC
v_call: TRBV6-1; d_call: TRBD1; j_call: TRBJ1-2; clone_size: NA; cdr3_length: 14; cdr3_aa: CASSRSGGVGGYTF; cdr3_nt: TGTGCCAGCAGTCGTTCAGGGGGGGTTGGAGGCTACACCTTC
v_call: TRBV12-5; d_call: TRBD2; j_call: TRBJ2-1; clone_size: NA; cdr3_length: 17; cdr3_aa: CASGSTSGGASYNEQFF; cdr3_nt: TGTGCTAGTGGTTCTACTAGCGGGGGTGCCTCCTACAATGAGCAGTTCTTC
v_call: TRBV25-1; d_call: NA; j_call: TRBJ1-2; clone_size: NA; cdr3_length: 13; cdr3_aa: CASSASWGAGYTF; cdr3_nt: TGTGCCAGCAGTGCTTCATGGGGGGCTGGCTACACCTTC
v_call: TRBV25-1; d_call: TRBD1; j_call: TRBJ1-3; clone_size: NA; cdr3_length: 15; cdr3_aa: CASSETDRAGNTIYF; cdr3_nt: TGTGCCAGCAGTGAAACGGACAGGGCTGGAAACACCATATATTTT
v_call: TRBV11-3; d_call: NA; j_call: TRBJ2-7; clone_size: once; cdr3_length: 16; cdr3_aa: CASSLDSGTPSYEQYF; cdr3_nt: TGTGCCAGCAGCTTAGATTCAGGGACACCCTCCTACGAGCAGTACTTC
v_call: TRBV10-1; d_call: NA; j_call: TRBJ2-7; clone_size: NA; cdr3_length: 12; cdr3_aa: CASSDRGGEQYF; cdr3_nt: TGCGCCAGCAGTGACAGGGGCGGCGAGCAGTACTTC
v_call: TRBV19; d_call: NA; j_call: TRBJ1-6; clone_size: NA; cdr3_length: 14; cdr3_aa: CASSRMDTFSPLHF; cdr3_nt: TGTGCCAGTAGTCGGATGGACACTTTTTCACCCCTCCACTTT
v_call: TRBV10-3; d_call: TRBD1; j_call: TRBJ1-1; clone_size: NA; cdr3_length: 14; cdr3_aa: CATINRGLGTEAFF; cdr3_nt: TGTGCCACTATTAACAGGGGGCTGGGGACTGAAGCTTTCTTT
v_call: TRBV6-1; d_call: NA; j_call: TRBJ1-1; clone_size: NA; cdr3_length: 17; cdr3_aa: CASSEPPGPGLNTEAFF; cdr3_nt: TGTGCCAGCAGTGAACCCCCCGGTCCAGGGCTGAACACTGAAGCTTTCTTT
v_call: TRBV12-3/TRBV12-4; d_call: TRBD1; j_call: TRBJ2-7; clone_size: NA; cdr3_length: 15; cdr3_aa: CASSSLDRVAYEQYF; cdr3_nt: TGTGCCAGCAGTTCACTAGACAGGGTGGCCTACGAGCAGTACTTC
v_call: TRBV20-1; d_call: NA; j_call: TRBJ2-3; clone_size: NA; cdr3_length: 15; cdr3_aa: CSATGTKGDTDTQYF; cdr3_nt: TGCAGTGCTACCGGGACTAAGGGGGACACAGATACGCAGTATTTT
v_call: TRBV2; d_call: NA; j_call: TRBJ2-3; clone_size: NA; cdr3_length: 14; cdr3_aa: CASRDPGSTDTQYF; cdr3_nt: TGTGCCAGCAGGGATCCAGGGAGTACAGATACGCAGTATTTT
v_call: TRBV20-1; d_call: NA; j_call: TRBJ2-3; clone_size: few; cdr3_length: 15; cdr3_aa: CSARAGSDSTDTQYF; cdr3_nt: TGCAGTGCTAGGGCCGGGAGCGACAGCACAGATACGCAGTATTTT
v_call: TRBV4-1; d_call: TRBD1; j_call: TRBJ1-5; clone_size: few; cdr3_length: 15; cdr3_aa: CASRPEDRGRQPQHF; cdr3_nt: TGCGCCAGCAGACCAGAAGACAGGGGGAGGCAGCCCCAGCATTTT
v_call: TRBV5-4; d_call: NA; j_call: TRBJ1-2; clone_size: NA; cdr3_length: 13; cdr3_aa: CASSLDYRQGYTF; cdr3_nt: TGTGCCAGCAGCTTGGACTACAGGCAGGGCTACACCTTC
v_call: TRBV11-3; d_call: TRBD2; j_call: TRBJ2-1; clone_size: NA; cdr3_length: 18; cdr3_aa: CASSLDFQTSGGGNEQFF; cdr3_nt: TGTGCCAGCAGCTTAGATTTCCAGACTAGCGGGGGAGGGAATGAGCAGTTCTTC
v_call: TRBV6-2/TRBV6-3; d_call: NA; j_call: TRBJ2-3; clone_size: NA; cdr3_length: 14; cdr3_aa: CASSTGVGTDTQYF; cdr3_nt: TGTGCCAGCAGTACGGGGGTTGGAACAGATACGCAGTATTTT